The source of this T cell receptor (beta chain) is a study of T cell changes during pregnancy in multiple sclerosis. CDR1 SGHDT and CDR2 YYEEEE come from the germline V gene. CDR3 length: 15 amino acids. The V gene lost 3 bases and the J gene lost 0 bases, with 9 bases spanning the gap. Assay used: immunoSEQ multiplex PCR; TCRdb lists only in-frame clones, some missing. Seen here are 50,000 to 70,000 clones, 92% observed once, and the top ten hold about 0.85%. This chain connects TRBV5-6 to TRBJ2-2; tentative D call: TRBD1 (6 bases). Specimen: peripheral blood, collected in the first trimester of pregnancy. This TCR came from a female donor with multiple sclerosis, enrolled in a pregnancy study. This chain's CDR3 is CASSSQGPNTGELFF. The CDR3 DNA reads TGTGCCAGCAGCTCACAGGGACCGAACACCGGGGAGCTGTTTTTT.